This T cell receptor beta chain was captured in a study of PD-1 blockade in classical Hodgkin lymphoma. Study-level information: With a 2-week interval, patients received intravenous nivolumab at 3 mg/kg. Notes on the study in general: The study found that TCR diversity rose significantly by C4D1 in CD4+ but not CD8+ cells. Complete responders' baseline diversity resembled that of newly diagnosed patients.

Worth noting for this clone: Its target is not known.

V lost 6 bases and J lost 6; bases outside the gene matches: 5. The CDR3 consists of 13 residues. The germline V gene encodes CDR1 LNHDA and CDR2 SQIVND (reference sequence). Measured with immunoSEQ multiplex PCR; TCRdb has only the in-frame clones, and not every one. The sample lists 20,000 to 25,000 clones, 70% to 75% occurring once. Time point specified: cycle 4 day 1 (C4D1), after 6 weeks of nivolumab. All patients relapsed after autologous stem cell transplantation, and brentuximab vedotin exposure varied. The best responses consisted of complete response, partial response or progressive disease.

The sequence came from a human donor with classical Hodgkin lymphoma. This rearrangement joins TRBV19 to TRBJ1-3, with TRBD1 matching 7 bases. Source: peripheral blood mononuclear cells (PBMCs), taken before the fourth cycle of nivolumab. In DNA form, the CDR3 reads TGTGCCAGTAGCCCCGGGACAGTAAACACCATATATTTT. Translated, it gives CASSPGTVNTIYF.